The clone carrying this TCR beta chain was found a few times. Exclusion criteria comprised uncontrolled infection, other autoimmune disease, pregnancy or lactation. The sample belongs to a study of T cells in Graves' hyperthyroidism and ophthalmopathy. Background on the study: Sampling of peripheral blood happened at initial diagnosis, prior to any treatment.

Germline CDR1 is SQVTM and CDR2 is ANQGSEA. CDR3 length: 17 residues. V shed 7 bases, J shed 4 bases, and the junction held 16 bases outside the gene matches. Researchers amplified the TCR beta CDR3 regions from RNA transcripts. When the TCR CDR3 underwent first-round RT-PCR, the HTBI primer set was used. MiXCR was run by TCRdb on the multiplex PCR reads, yielding one entry per CDR3 protein. The sample carries 400,000 to 500,000 distinct CDR3 sequences, about an eighth recorded once. The V and J genes are TRBV29-1 and TRBJ2-1; 10 nucleotides line up with TRBD2. This clonotype was obtained from a woman aged 18-29 years with Graves' hyperthyroidism. The sample comprised blood. The CDR3, as DNA: TGCAGCGCCGGGGGGCTAGCGGGAGACCCGGGGTACAATGAGCAGTTCTTC. It specifies CSAGGLAGDPGYNEQFF.